Each of the 17 T cell receptor beta chains below was sequenced from the same sample in a study of cytomegalovirus exposure and HLA in healthy donors. The primer mix had 60 Vbeta and 13 Jbeta primers. Data came from immunoSEQ multiplex PCR; TCRdb stores just in-frame clones and leaves some out. The sample contains around 130,000 clones, approximately 80% of which appear only once. The sequencing input was PBMCs. The source is a man aged 50-59 years in good health and CMV-seronegative.

The chain carries TRBV9 and TRBJ1-2; possibly TRBD1 for D (5 bases). Deletions cut 4 bases from V and 5 bases from J, with 21 bases between. The CDR3 loop spans 16 amino acids. CDR1 is SGDLS and CDR2 is YYNGEE in the germline V gene. For the CDR3, the DNA is TGTGCCAGCAGCTCGAGGGGAGGGGCCGTTAGGTATGGCTACACCTTC. Amino acids: CASSSRGGAVRYGYTF.

The rearrangement uses TRBV7-9 and TRBJ2-5; 7 positions agree with TRBD2. Germline-derived CDR1 and CDR2 are SEHNR and FQNEAQ (reference sequence). With 1 base clipped from V and 2 bases from J, the junction kept 1 base outside the gene matches. This CDR3 region has 14 residues. The CDR3 protein is CASSLGGGQETQYF. As DNA, the CDR3 is TGTGCCAGCAGCTTAGGGGGGGGTCAAGAGACCCAGTACTTC.

The chain carries TRBV29-1 and TRBJ1-2; 9 nucleotides line up with TRBD1. The CDR3 length is 11 residues. V lost 5 bases, J lost 8 bases, and 3 bases stayed unmatched. Germline-derived CDR1 and CDR2 are SQVTM and ANQGSEA. CDR3 sequence reads: CSVNRGHGYTF. CDR3 sequence (DNA): TGCAGCGTTAACAGGGGGCACGGCTACACCTTC.

This rearrangement joins TRBV19 to TRBJ2-1; the D is unclear. Per germline, CDR1 LNHDA and CDR2 SQIVND (reference sequence). The length of the CDR3 is 11 residues. Trimming shortened V by 7 bases and J by 3 bases, and 4 bases separated the two germline ends. CDR3 sequence reads: CASNNYNEQFF. CDR3 coding DNA: TGTGCCAGTAACAACTACAATGAGCAGTTCTTC.

The chain couples TRBV27 to TRBJ2-7, with D perhaps matching TRBD1 (5 bases). The CDR3 runs to 11 residues. Trimming cost V 3 bases and J 11 bases, with 11 bases left between them. CDR1 and CDR2 from the germline V gene are MNHEY and SMNVEV (reference sequence). CDR3 in amino acids: CASSLDKVEYF. DNA for the CDR3: TGTGCCAGCAGTTTGGACAAGGTGGAGTACTTC.

V usage is TRBV7-8 and J usage is TRBJ2-1; TRBD2 might be the D (6 bases). CDR1 is SGHVS, CDR2 FQNEAQ, per germline. Trimming shortened V by 5 bases and J by 4 bases, and 15 bases separated the two germline ends. This CDR3 has 15 residues. The CDR3 sequence: CASSLVHGGYNEQFF. In nucleotides, the CDR3 is TGTGCCAGCAGCCTCGTCCATGGAGGGTACAATGAGCAGTTCTTC.

The gene calls are TRBV5-4 and TRBJ2-7; 13 positions match TRBD2. Germline V gives CDR1 SGHNT, CDR2 YYREEE (reference sequence). J lost 6 bases, V lost 3 bases, and 6 bases had no gene match. This CDR3 is 15 amino acids long. DNA of the CDR3: TGTGCCAGCAGCTCTGGACTAGCGGGGGCGGGCGAGCAGTACTTC. This sequence encodes CASSSGLAGAGEQYF.

The CDR3 is CASSPLDRGHEKLFF. The CDR3 DNA reads TGTGCCAGCAGTCCTCTGGACAGGGGCCATGAAAAACTGTTTTTT. This chain joins TRBV27 and TRBJ1-4; 9 bases align to TRBD1. With V trimmed by 5 bases and J by 6 bases, 7 bases remained unmatched. CDR1 MNHEY and CDR2 SMNVEV come from the germline V gene (reference sequence). The CDR3 loop spans 15 amino acids.

This clone came up a few times. The chain is built from TRBV27 and TRBJ2-7; 7 bases align to TRBD1. CDR1 is MNHEY and CDR2 is SMNVEV in the germline V gene (reference sequence). Trimming cost V 5 bases and J 2 bases; bases outside gene matches: 3. The CDR3 length is 13 residues. CDR3 nucleotide sequence: TGTGCCAGCAGTGCTGGGACAGCCTACGAGCAGTACTTC. Its translation is CASSAGTAYEQYF.

Written as DNA, the CDR3 is TGTGCCAGCAGTCCTGGACAGGCCAAGTACTTC. Translated, it gives CASSPGQAKYF. The chain employs TRBV2 and TRBJ2-4; 7 positions agree with TRBD1. The CDR3 sequence is 11 residues long. Germline V gene lookup returns CDR1 SNHLY and CDR2 FYNNEI. V lost 5 bases and J lost 14; bases outside the gene matches: 6.

The gene calls are TRBV29-1 and TRBJ2-2; perhaps TRBD2 as D (5 bases). Germline V lookup: CDR1 SQVTM, CDR2 ANQGSEA. Trimming took off 5 bases at V and 5 bases at J, with 6 bases between the two ends. CDR3 length: 11 amino acids. CDR3 amino acids: CSVWETGELFF. CDR3 in DNA: TGCAGCGTTTGGGAGACCGGGGAGCTGTTTTTT.

V is TRBV7-6 and J is TRBJ1-2, with D possibly being TRBD1 (6 bases). With 4 bases removed from V and 8 bases from J, the gap between germline ends came to 17 bases. In germline, CDR1 is SGHVS, CDR2 FNYEAQ. This CDR3 spans 14 amino acids. The CDR3 protein is CASSSGGRYGGYTF. In DNA, the CDR3 is TGTGCCAGCAGCTCCGGGGGGCGTTACGGAGGCTACACCTTC.

This sequence joins TRBV5-1 and TRBJ2-2; D remains unclear. Trimming stripped 4 bases from V and 1 base from J, with 11 bases between. The V gene's germline CDR1 is SGHRS and CDR2 YFSETQ. The CDR3 runs 15 residues. The CDR3 DNA reads as TGCGCCAGCAGCCCACAATCGGGGAACACCGGGGAGCTGTTTTTT. Its translation is CASSPQSGNTGELFF.

V gene TRBV30 combines with J gene TRBJ2-1; perhaps TRBD1 as D (5 bases). Germline lookup yields CDR1 GTSNPN and CDR2 SVGIG (reference sequence). Trimming pared 2 bases from V and 9 bases from J, leaving 14 bases between. The CDR3 contains 13 residues. The CDR3 nucleotides are TGTGCCTGGAGTCCAGGGAAAAATACTGAGCAGTTCTTC. Its translation: CAWSPGKNTEQFF.

The genes are TRBV11-1 and TRBJ2-5, with TRBD2 as a possible D gene (6 bases). The CDR3 sequence is 13 residues long. The ends were cut back, 5 bases at V and 5 bases at J, with 12 bases in the middle. Germline assignment: CDR1 SGHAT and CDR2 FQDESV (reference sequence). The CDR3 sequence: CASSRERVETQYF. The CDR3 coding sequence is TGTGCCAGCAGCCGCGAGCGGGTGGAGACCCAGTACTTC.

The rearrangement links TRBV4-2 to TRBJ2-5; TRBD2 might be the D (6 bases). With the DNA end fitting TRBJ2-7 better, the J assignment may be wrong. The germline gives CDR1 LGHNA, CDR2 YNFKEQ. This CDR3 has 15 residues. The CDR3 nucleotides are TGTGCCAGCAGCCAGGCAACGACTAGCTCCTACGAGCAGTACTTC. It is translated as CASSQATTSSYEQYF.

This clone was observed a few times. The CDR3 loop is CASRRDWGTGELFF. Written as DNA, the CDR3 is TGTGCCAGCAGGAGGGACTGGGGCACCGGGGAGCTGTTTTTT. This chain uses TRBV6-4 with TRBJ2-2, with D perhaps TRBD2 (6 bases). The length of the CDR3 is 14 residues. Germline V gives CDR1 MRHNA, CDR2 SNTAGT. V lost 6 bases, J lost 4 bases, and 12 bases lay in between.